Reported below is one T cell receptor beta chain. Its matching antigen is unknown. This entry is derived from a study of OX40 agonist ivuxolimab in advanced cancers. For the study at large: Ivuxolimab, an agonistic anti-OX40 (CD134) antibody, was given to patients. Study-wide points: Relative to CD4+, CD8+ T cells held more expanded clones on average.

The assay was immunoSEQ multiplex PCR, and TCRdb's table has in-frame clones only and misses some. The repertoire has roughly 76,000 clones, 90% to 95% of them found once; the top ten carry over 6%. The germline gives CDR1 SGHNT, CDR2 YENEEA. V lost 5 bases to trimming and J lost 0 bases, with 14 bases between them. The CDR3 covers 16 residues. The clonotype originates from an adult with an advanced solid tumor such as melanoma, head and neck, liver or kidney cancer. The rearrangement uses TRBV11-3 and TRBJ2-1; D is unclear. Sequencing was performed on CD4+ or CD8+ T cells sorted from blood, taken in a trial of the OX40 agonist ivuxolimab. The CDR3 loop reads CASSLWAESSYNEQFF. CDR3 coding DNA: TGTGCCAGCAGCCTCTGGGCCGAGAGCTCCTACAATGAGCAGTTCTTC.